This TCR beta chain was obtained from a study of T cells in Graves' hyperthyroidism and ophthalmopathy (dated 2019 in TCRdb). In the study overall: Peripheral blood was collected at initial diagnosis, before any treatment. An independent validation cohort of fewer than 20 hyperthyroidism patients and 17 patients who later progressed to ophthalmopathy tested prospective prediction of ophthalmopathy. The paper describes TCR Vbeta CDR3 sequencing of 135 peripheral blood samples, made up of 40 to 45 ophthalmopathy patients, around 73 hyperthyroidism patients and some 17 progressor patients. To identify distinguishing TCR V-J signatures, a discovery cohort of 100 or so patients was used, comprising 43 with Graves' ophthalmopathy and around 60 with stable Graves' hyperthyroidism. Following sampling, methimazole starting at 30 mg daily was given to hyperthyroidism patients, and high-dose intravenous methylprednisolone was given to ophthalmopathy patients. In addition, the study compared T-cell repertoires in thyroid tissue and in blood from several Graves' hyperthyroidism patients. The 100 or so discovery patients were divided at random into training and test sets in a 7:3 ratio.

The TCR beta CDR3 regions were amplified from the RNA transcripts. A first-round RT-PCR of the TCR CDR3 used the HTBI primer set with the Qiagen OneStep RT-PCR kit. A second multiplex PCR round built the libraries, followed by size selection and purification. Sequencing of the libraries was done on an Illumina HiSeq2000 using paired-end 100 bp reads. In the paper's pipeline: SOAPnuke was used to process the raw data, removing reads that contained adapters or uncalled bases, had a mean Phred below 15, or lacked an exact match to the constant primer or identifier. High-quality paired reads were merged with COPE v1.2.5, and unique nucleotide sequences were defined as clonotypes. MiTCR v1.1 was used to align clonotypes to the IMGT TRBV, TRBD and TRBJ reference segments. The analysis included only V-J combinations with a frequency above 0.0001, which together covered 98% to 99.2% of the repertoires. A TCS score was defined as the ratio between F50 (clonal expansion) and ExV (chaos), using BLOSUM62-based TCRdist between CDR3 peptides within each V-J. Welch's t-statistics and random forest reduced 450 to 600 V-J features to fewer than 15, which were used in a naive Bayes classifier (R e1071). TCRdb ran its own pipeline on the public reads, namely fastp trimming at Q25 and MiXCR clone calling, and kept in-frame beta chains. Every entry covers one CDR3 protein and lists the most common genes and DNA from its rows. The V and J calls come from TCRdb's annotation, not from the publication. For this sample the table gives about 520,000 distinct CDR3 sequences, of which about 24% were detected only once. The biggest ten clones account for roughly 10% of the sample.

Overall study results and their limits: In validation, the model predicted progression to ophthalmopathy a median of roughly 6.2 months before onset, with over 55% sensitivity and almost 75% specificity. No statistical method was used to fix the sample size in advance, and group allocation was not hidden from the investigators. Most expanded thyroid clonotypes (frequency above 0.001) were also found in blood, which suggests that blood repertoires may mirror thyroid immune responses. In cross-validation, a model built on a 13 V-J signature told ophthalmopathy apart from stable hyperthyroidism with under 90% sensitivity and around 83% specificity, and in testing the same model reached 80%/75%.

Regarding this clonotype: What this receptor recognizes is not known. No base quality values were provided; no much bigger clone lies one nucleotide off.

The CDR3, cysteine through phenylalanine, is 18 amino acids long. Only the CDR3 portion is preserved as DNA: 54 bases, with reading frame beginning at the first base. Taken from the germline V gene (reference sequence), the CDR1 and CDR2 loops are DFQATT and SNEGSKA. Trimming removed 1 base from V and 5 bases from J; the gene matches leave 14 bases unexplained. Moderately to severely active disease, a Clinical Activity Score of at least 3, a NOSPECS grade of at least 4, and a duration under 3 months were present in ophthalmopathy patients. Any patient with an uncontrolled infection, another autoimmune disease, pregnancy or lactation was excluded. Diagnoses were established on the basis of clinical symptoms, serum thyroxine and TRAb, thyroid ultrasound, and orbital computed tomography. Ficoll-Paque density gradient centrifugation was used to isolate PBMCs from under 11 ml of fresh peripheral blood. Total RNA was extracted using Trizol reagent, and RNA quality was assessed on an Agilent 2100 Bioanalyzer.

The clonotype was recovered from a woman aged 30 to 39 with Graves' ophthalmopathy. Sequences were obtained from blood. The chain employs TRBV20-1 and TRBJ2-5; the junction holds 12 bases that match TRBD2. The DNA sequence is TGCAGTGCTAGAGCTCGTGCCCGACTAGCGGGAGTGGGGGAGACCCAGTACTTC. Its product reads: CSARARARLAGVGETQYF.